This note documents a single T cell receptor (beta chain) sequence. The CDR3 totals 18 residues. V was cut by 1 base and J by 0 bases, with 15 bases left in between. CDR1 and CDR2 from the germline V gene are SGHTA and FQGTGA. This specimen belongs to a study of OX40 agonist ivuxolimab in advanced cancers. The overall study: Checkpoint inhibitors had been given previously to roughly 40% of patients.

This table comes from immunoSEQ multiplex PCR, and its TCRdb copy is limited to in-frame clones, with some not included. The table records roughly 36,000 clones, about four fifths of them present only once. The sequencing here drew on CD4+ or CD8+ T cells sorted from blood, taken in a trial of the OX40 agonist ivuxolimab. This chain joins TRBV7-3 and TRBJ2-2, with a weak D call TRBD1 (6 bases). The clonotype was recovered from an adult with an advanced solid tumor such as melanoma, head and neck, liver or kidney cancer. In DNA, the CDR3 is TGTGCCAGCAGCTTAAGGGGGCAGTCATATACGAACACCGGGGAGCTGTTTTTT. Translating gives CASSLRGQSYTNTGELFF.